This TCR beta chain was captured by sequencing in a study of T cells in Graves' hyperthyroidism and ophthalmopathy. The wider study: Peripheral blood was secured at the point of initial diagnosis, before any treatment.

Pregnant or lactating patients were excluded, as were those with uncontrolled infection or other autoimmune disease. Diagnostic decisions used clinical symptoms, serum thyroxine and TRAb, thyroid ultrasound and orbital computed tomography. TCR beta CDR3 regions were amplified from RNA. HTBI primers were used for first-round RT-PCR of the TCR CDR3. MiXCR was run by TCRdb on the multiplex PCR reads, yielding one entry per CDR3 protein. Of around 620,000 distinct CDR3 sequences detected, 12% to 15% appear once; the ten largest clones hold about 6.6%. After removal of 5 bases from V and 9 bases from J, the junction contained 13 bases not matched to a gene. CDR1 and CDR2 (germline): SGHTA, FQGTGA. The CDR3 extends over 15 amino acids.

V and J are TRBV7-3 and TRBJ2-1, with 7 bases lining up with TRBD1. The TCR sequence derives from a woman aged 18 to 35 with Graves' ophthalmopathy. The specimen was blood. CDR3 coding DNA: TGTGCCAGCAGCCAAGGGGGTAGGGGGCGCCTTGAGCAGTTCTTC. Its protein product is CASSQGGRGRLEQFF. Based on the CDR3 plus reference TRBV7-3 and TRBJ2-1, the full variable domain is GAGVSQTPSNKVTEKGKYVELRCDPISGHTALYWYRQSLGQGPEFLIYFQGTGAADDSGLPNDRFFAVRPEGSVSTLKIQRTERGDSAVYLCASSQGGRGRLEQFFGPGTRLTVL.